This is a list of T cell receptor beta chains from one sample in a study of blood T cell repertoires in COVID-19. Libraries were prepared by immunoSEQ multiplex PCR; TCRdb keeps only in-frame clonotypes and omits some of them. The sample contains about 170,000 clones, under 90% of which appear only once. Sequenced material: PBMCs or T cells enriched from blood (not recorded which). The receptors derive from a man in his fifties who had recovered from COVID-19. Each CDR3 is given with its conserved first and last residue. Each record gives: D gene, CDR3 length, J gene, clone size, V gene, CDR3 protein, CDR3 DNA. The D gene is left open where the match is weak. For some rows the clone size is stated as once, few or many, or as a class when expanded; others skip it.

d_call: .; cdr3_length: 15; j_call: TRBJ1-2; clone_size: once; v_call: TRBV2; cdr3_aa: CASSEWTEANYGYTF; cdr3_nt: TGTGCCAGCAGTGAATGGACAGAAGCTAACTATGGCTACACCTTC
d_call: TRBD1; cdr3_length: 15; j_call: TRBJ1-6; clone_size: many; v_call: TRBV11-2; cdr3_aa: CASSLNPGGFSPLHF; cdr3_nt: TGTGCCAGCAGCTTAAATCCAGGGGGCTTTTCACCCCTCCACTTT
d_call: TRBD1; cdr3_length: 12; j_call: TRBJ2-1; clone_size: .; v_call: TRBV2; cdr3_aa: CASYGTGNEQFF; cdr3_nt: TGTGCCAGCTACGGGACAGGGAATGAGCAGTTCTTC
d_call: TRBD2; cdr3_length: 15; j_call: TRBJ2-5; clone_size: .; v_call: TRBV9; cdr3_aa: CASSAGLAGGPTQYF; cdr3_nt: TGTGCCAGCAGCGCCGGACTGGCGGGGGGACCGACCCAGTACTTC
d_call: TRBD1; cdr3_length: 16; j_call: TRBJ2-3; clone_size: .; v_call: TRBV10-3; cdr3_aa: CAISESGTGLRDTQYF; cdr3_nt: TGTGCCATCAGTGAGTCGGGGACAGGCCTTAGGGATACGCAGTATTTT
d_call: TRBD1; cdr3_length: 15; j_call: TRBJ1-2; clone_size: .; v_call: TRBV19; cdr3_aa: CASSITAGGDYGYTF; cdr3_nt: TGTGCCAGTAGTATTACGGCAGGGGGCGATTATGGCTACACCTTC
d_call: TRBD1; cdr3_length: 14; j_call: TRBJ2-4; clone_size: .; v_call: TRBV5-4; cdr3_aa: CASSIQGARDIQYF; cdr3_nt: TGTGCCAGCAGCATACAGGGGGCACGGGACATTCAGTACTTC
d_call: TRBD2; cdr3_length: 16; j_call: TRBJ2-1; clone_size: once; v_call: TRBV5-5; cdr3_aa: CASSLVAGGLENEQFF; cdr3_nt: TGTGCCAGCAGCTTGGTGGCGGGGGGCCTCGAAAATGAGCAGTTCTTC
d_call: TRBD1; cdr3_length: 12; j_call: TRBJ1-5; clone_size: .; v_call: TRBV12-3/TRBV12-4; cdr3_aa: CASSNRGQPQHF; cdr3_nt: TGTGCCAGCAGTAACAGGGGACAGCCCCAGCATTTT
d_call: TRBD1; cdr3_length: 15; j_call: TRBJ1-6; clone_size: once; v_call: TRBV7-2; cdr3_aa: CASSSGTGQGSPLHF; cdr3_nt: TGTGCCAGCAGCTCCGGGACAGGGCAGGGTTCACCCCTCCACTTT
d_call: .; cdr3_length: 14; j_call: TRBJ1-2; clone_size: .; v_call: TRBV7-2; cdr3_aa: CASSLGAGTPSYTF; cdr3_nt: TGTGCCAGCAGCTTAGGCGCTGGGACACCTTCCTACACCTTC
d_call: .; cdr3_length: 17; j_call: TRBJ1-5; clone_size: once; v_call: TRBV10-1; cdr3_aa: CASSEKQRLYSNQPQHF; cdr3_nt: TGCGCCAGCAGCGAAAAGCAGAGGTTATATAGCAATCAGCCCCAGCATTTT
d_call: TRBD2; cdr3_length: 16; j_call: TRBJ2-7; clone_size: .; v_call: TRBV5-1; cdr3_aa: CASSLDPAGGIREQYF; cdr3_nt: TGCGCCAGCAGCTTGGACCCAGCGGGGGGGATTCGGGAGCAGTACTTC
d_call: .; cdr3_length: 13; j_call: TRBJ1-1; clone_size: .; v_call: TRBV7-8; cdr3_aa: CASSRRVNTEAFF; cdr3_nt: TGTGCCAGCAGCCGGCGGGTGAACACTGAAGCTTTCTTT
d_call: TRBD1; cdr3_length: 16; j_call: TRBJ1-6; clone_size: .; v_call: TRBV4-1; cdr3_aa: CASSQYGTADNSPLHF; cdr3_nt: TGCGCCAGCAGCCAGTACGGGACAGCCGATAATTCACCCCTCCACTTT
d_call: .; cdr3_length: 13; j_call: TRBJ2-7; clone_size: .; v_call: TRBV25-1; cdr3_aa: CASSRRESYEQYF; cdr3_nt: TGTGCCAGCAGTAGGAGGGAATCCTACGAGCAGTACTTC
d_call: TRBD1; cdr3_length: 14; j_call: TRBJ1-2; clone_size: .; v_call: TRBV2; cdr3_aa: CASSYRGFNYGYTF; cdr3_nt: TGTGCCAGCAGCTACAGGGGTTTCAACTATGGCTACACCTTC
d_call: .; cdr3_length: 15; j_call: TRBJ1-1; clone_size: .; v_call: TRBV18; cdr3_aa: CASSPKWDGSTEAFF; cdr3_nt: TGTGCCAGCTCACCGAAATGGGATGGGAGCACTGAAGCTTTCTTT
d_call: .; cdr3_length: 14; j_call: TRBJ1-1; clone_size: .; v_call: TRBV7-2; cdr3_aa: CASSLAGRNTEAFF; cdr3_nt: TGTGCCAGCAGCTTAGCGGGCAGGAACACTGAAGCTTTCTTT
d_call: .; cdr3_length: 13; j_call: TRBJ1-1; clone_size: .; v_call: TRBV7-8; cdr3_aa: CASWGGVNTEAFF; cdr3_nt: TGTGCCAGCTGGGGGGGGGTGAACACTGAAGCTTTCTTT
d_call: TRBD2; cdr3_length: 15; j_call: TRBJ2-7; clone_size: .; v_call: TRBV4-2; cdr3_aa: CASSVRLAGSGEQYF; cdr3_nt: TGTGCCAGCAGCGTGCGACTAGCGGGGTCGGGGGAGCAGTACTTC
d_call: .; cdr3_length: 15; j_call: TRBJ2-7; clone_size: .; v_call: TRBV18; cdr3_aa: CASSPTDSKAYEQYF; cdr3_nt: TGTGCCAGCTCACCGACTGACAGTAAAGCCTACGAGCAGTACTTC
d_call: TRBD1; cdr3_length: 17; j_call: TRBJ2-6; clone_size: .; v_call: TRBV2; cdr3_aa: CASHGDRGNHGANVLTF; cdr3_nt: TGTGCCAGCCATGGGGACAGGGGGAATCATGGGGCCAACGTCCTGACTTTC
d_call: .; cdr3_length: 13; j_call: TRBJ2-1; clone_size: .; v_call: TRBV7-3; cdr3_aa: CASSLGGANEQFF; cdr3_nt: TGTGCCAGCAGCTTAGGCGGGGCCAATGAGCAGTTCTTC
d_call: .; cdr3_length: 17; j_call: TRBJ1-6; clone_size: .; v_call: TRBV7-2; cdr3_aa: CASSLGLATQRNSPLHF; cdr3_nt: TGTGCCAGCAGCTTAGGTTTGGCGACACAACGGAATTCACCCCTCCACTTT
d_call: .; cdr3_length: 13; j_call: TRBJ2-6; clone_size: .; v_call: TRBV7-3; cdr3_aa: CASSRSGANVLTF; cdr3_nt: TGTGCCAGCAGCCGCTCTGGGGCCAACGTCCTGACTTTC
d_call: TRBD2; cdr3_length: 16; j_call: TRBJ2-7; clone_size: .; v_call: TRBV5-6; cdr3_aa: CASSFRGLAGGDEQYF; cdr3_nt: TGTGCCAGCAGCTTCCGTGGACTAGCGGGGGGCGACGAGCAGTACTTC
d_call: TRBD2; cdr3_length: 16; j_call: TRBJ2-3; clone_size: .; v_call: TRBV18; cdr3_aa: CASSLTSGGSTDTQYF; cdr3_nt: TGTGCCAGCTCGCTTACTAGCGGGGGGAGCACAGATACGCAGTATTTT
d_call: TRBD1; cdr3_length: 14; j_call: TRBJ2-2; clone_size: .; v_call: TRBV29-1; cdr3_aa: CSVEDRPNTGELFF; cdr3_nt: TGCAGCGTTGAGGACAGGCCGAACACCGGGGAGCTGTTTTTT
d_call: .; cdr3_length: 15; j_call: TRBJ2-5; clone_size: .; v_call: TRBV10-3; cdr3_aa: CAISESISGQETQYF; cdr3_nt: TGTGCCATCAGTGAGTCGATATCAGGGCAAGAGACCCAGTACTTC
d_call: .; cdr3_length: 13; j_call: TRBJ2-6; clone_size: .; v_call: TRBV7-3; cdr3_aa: CASSPSGANVLTF; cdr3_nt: TGTGCCAGCAGCCCTTCTGGGGCCAACGTCCTGACTTTC
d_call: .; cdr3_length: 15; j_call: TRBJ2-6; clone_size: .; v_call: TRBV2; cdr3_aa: CASQTTGSGANVLTF; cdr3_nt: TGTGCCAGCCAGACAACAGGGTCTGGGGCCAACGTCCTGACTTTC
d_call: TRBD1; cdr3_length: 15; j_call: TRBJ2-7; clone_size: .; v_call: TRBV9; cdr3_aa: CASSEGDRGRYEQYF; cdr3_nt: TGTGCCAGCAGCGAGGGGGACAGGGGGCGGTACGAGCAGTACTTC
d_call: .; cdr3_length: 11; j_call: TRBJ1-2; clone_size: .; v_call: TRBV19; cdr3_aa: CASKGGLGYTF; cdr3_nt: TGTGCCAGTAAAGGAGGGCTCGGCTACACCTTC
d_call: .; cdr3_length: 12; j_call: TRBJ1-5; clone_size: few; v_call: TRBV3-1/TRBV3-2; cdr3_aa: CASSSVNGPQHF; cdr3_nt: TGTGCCAGCAGCTCCGTCAACGGGCCCCAGCATTTT
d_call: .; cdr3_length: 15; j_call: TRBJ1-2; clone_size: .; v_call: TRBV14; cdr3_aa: CASRGSGSLSYGYTF; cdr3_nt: TGTGCCAGCAGGGGCAGCGGGTCCCTATCTTATGGCTACACCTTC
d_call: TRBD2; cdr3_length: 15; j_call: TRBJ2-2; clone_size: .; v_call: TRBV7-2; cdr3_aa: CASSRRGGFSGELFF; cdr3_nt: TGTGCCAGCAGCCGGCGGGGGGGATTTTCCGGGGAGCTGTTTTTT
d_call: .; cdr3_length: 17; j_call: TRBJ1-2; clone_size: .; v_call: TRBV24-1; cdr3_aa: CATSSNKGIAGVGGYTF; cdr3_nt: TGTGCCACCAGCTCAAATAAAGGGATAGCAGGGGTCGGTGGCTACACCTTC
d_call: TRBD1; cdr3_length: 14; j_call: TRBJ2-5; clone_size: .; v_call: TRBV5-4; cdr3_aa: CASRGDRDRETQYF; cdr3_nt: TGTGCCAGCAGGGGGGACAGGGACAGAGAGACCCAGTACTTC
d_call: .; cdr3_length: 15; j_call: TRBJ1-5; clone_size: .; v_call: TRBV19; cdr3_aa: CASSIAGGSNQPQHF; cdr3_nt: TGTGCCAGTAGTATTGCAGGTGGAAGCAATCAGCCCCAGCATTTT
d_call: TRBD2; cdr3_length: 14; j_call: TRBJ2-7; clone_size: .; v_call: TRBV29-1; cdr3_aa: CSVRGTSLTYEQYF; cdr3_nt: TGCAGCGTGAGGGGGACTAGCCTTACCTACGAGCAGTACTTC
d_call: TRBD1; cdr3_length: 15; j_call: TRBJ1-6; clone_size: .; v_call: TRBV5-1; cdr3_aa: CASTIEGQGGSPLHF; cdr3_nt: TGCGCCAGCACGATTGAGGGACAGGGGGGTTCACCCCTCCACTTT
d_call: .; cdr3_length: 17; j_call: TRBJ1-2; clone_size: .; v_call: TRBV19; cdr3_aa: CASSDRRLGQGMGGYTF; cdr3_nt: TGTGCCAGTAGCGACCGCCGACTGGGGCAGGGGATGGGTGGCTACACCTTC
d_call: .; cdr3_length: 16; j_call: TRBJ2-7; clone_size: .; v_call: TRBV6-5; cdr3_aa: CASSYSLLEGSYEQYF; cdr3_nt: TGTGCCAGCAGTTACTCTTTGCTTGAGGGTTCCTACGAGCAGTACTTC
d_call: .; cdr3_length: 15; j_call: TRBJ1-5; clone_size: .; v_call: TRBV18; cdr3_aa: CASSPGGSSNQPQHF; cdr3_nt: TGTGCCAGCTCTCCCGGGGGGAGCAGCAATCAGCCCCAGCATTTT
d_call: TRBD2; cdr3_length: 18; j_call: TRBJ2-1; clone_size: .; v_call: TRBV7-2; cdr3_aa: CASSLVVRTSGVANEQFF; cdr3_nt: TGTGCCAGCAGCTTAGTAGTCCGGACTAGCGGGGTCGCCAATGAGCAGTTCTTC
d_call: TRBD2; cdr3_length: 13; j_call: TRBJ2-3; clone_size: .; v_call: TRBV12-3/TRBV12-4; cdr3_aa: CASSLLAADTQYF; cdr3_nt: TGTGCCAGCAGTTTACTAGCGGCAGATACGCAGTATTTT
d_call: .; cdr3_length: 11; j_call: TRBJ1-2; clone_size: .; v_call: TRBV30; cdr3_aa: CAWGQSYGYTF; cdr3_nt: TGTGCCTGGGGACAGTCCTATGGCTACACCTTC
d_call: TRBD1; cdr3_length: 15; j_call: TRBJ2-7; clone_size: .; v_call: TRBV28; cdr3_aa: CASSSAGGDSYEQYF; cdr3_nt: TGTGCCAGCAGTTCCGCAGGGGGCGACTCCTACGAGCAGTACTTC
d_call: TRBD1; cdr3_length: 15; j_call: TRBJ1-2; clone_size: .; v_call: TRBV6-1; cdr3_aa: CASSDAGGGAYGYTF; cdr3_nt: TGTGCCAGCAGTGACGCAGGGGGCGGAGCCTATGGCTACACCTTC
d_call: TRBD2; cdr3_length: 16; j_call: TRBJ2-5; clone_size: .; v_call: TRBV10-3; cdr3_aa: CAISEGERGRRETQYF; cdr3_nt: TGTGCCATCAGTGAGGGGGAGCGGGGGCGCCGGGAGACCCAGTACTTC
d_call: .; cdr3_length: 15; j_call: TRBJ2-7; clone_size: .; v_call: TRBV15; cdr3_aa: CATSREGARVAEQYF; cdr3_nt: TGTGCCACCAGCAGAGAAGGCGCCAGGGTCGCCGAGCAGTACTTC
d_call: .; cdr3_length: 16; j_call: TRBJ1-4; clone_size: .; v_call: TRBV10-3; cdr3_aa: CAISDAIGGVSEKLFF; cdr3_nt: TGTGCCATCAGTGATGCAATAGGAGGCGTTAGCGAAAAACTGTTTTTT
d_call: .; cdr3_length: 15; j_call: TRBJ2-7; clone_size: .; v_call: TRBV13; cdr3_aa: CASSRGRGISYEQYF; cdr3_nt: TGTGCCAGCAGCAGGGGAAGGGGGATCTCCTACGAGCAGTACTTC
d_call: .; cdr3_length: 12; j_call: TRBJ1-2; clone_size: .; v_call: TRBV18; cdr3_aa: CASSPKAYGYTF; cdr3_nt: TGTGCCAGCTCACCTAAAGCCTATGGCTACACCTTC